The present TCR beta chain was sequenced within a study of sequential checkpoint blockade in melanoma (dated 2019 in TCRdb). General notes on the study: In a 1:1 randomization, patients received either first-line nivolumab then ipilimumab (arm A) or ipilimumab then nivolumab (arm B). Maintenance nivolumab was given following each of the two trial sequences. TCRbeta immunosequencing was performed on DNA from 90 to 100 pretreatment melanoma tumor samples. Over 20 patients had matched tumor biopsies taken before treatment and at week 13, after single-agent nivolumab (arm A) or ipilimumab (arm B). The same lesion was the source of approximately 86% of the matched pre- and post-treatment tumor biopsy pairs.

Beyond this particular receptor, the publication reports: Small sample sizes and reduced statistical power limited the within-arm analyses of tumor T-cell fraction. In the nivolumab-first arm (arm A), an association was found between pretreatment tumor TIL clonality and response (P = .04). The response-prediction model combining TCR metrics and mutation burden needs validation in larger, independent patient cohorts. Tumor T-cell fraction and clonality were correlated with PD-L1 staining and CD8+ T-cell counts, but not with mutational load. Patients with increases in tumor T-cell fraction and clonality by week 13 were approximately 30 times more likely to achieve clinical benefit.

To note about this clone: The specificity of this receptor is unknown. Base qualities are not recorded, but no much larger clone differs from it by a single base.

The immunoSEQ Assay was used to immunosequence TCRbeta CDR3 regions from genomic DNA. Genomic DNA was amplified by bias-controlled multiplex PCR before high-throughput sequencing. The authors' analysis ran thus. To quantify the absolute abundance of each unique TCRbeta CDR3 region, the sequences were collapsed and filtered. Clonality, defined as 1 minus Pielou's evenness, was calculated using only productive rearrangements. Tumor T-cell fraction was computed by normalizing TCRbeta template counts to usable DNA, estimated from several housekeeping genes. A previously published method was used to identify clones with significantly greater frequencies in on-treatment samples than in baseline samples. Not all clones reach the TCRdb copy of this immuneACCESS table, which keeps in-frame sequences only. Checked studies attribute under half of the gap to unresolved V genes and leave the rest unexplained. The D gene and trimming were derived from the DNA, and the V and J assignments and clone size from that table. The sample data list thousands of clones, and 25% to 40% of these were observed just once. About 10% of the sample lies in the top ten.

Its CDR3 holds 16 amino acids, cysteine through phenylalanine. Here the CDR3 DNA is all that survives: 48 bases in frame from base 1. V is reduced by 5 bases and J by 6 bases, leaving a spacing of 20 bases between them. CDR1 SGHRS and CDR2 YFSETQ are derived from the germline V gene. The intended sense of this specimen's treatment or condition label: randomized to nivolumab then ipilimumab (arm A) or the reverse (arm B). None of the trial patients had been given prior DNA-damaging chemotherapy. The samples were obtained from melanoma patients enrolled in CheckMate 064, an open-label, randomized phase II trial testing sequential checkpoint blockade. Genomic DNA from formalin-fixed paraffin-embedded (FFPE) tissue samples was used for tumor TCR sequencing.

The starting material was tumor tissue (inferred from file names), obtained from a patient given nivolumab and ipilimumab in sequence. This sequence uses TRBV5-1 and TRBJ2-2, with the D assignment possibly TRBD1 or TRBD2, given 5 matching bases for each. The source is a human donor with melanoma. DNA sequence: TGCGCCAGCAGTCGGGGACCGCCATACACCGCCGGGGAGCTGTTTTTT. Its protein reads: CASSRGPPYTAGELFF.